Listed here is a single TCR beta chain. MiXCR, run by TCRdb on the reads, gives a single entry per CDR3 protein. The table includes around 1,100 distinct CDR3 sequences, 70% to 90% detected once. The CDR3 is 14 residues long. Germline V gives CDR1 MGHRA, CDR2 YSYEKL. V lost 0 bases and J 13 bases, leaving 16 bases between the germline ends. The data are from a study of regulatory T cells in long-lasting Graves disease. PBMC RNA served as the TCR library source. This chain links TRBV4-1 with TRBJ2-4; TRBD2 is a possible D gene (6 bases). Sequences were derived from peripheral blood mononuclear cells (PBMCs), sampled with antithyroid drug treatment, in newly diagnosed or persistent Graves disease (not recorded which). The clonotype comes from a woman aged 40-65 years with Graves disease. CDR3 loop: CASSQDLGTPGQYF. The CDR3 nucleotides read TGCGCCAGCAGCCAAGATCTTGGGACTCCAGGCCAGTACTTC.